The source of this T cell receptor (beta chain) is a study of shared clonotypes between healthy human individuals. The germline V gene has CDR1 SGHTA and CDR2 FQGNSA. V lost 2 bases, J lost 7 bases, and 9 bases lay in between. The CDR3 extends over 12 amino acids. Sequencing was performed with immunoSEQ multiplex PCR; in TCRdb, only in-frame clones are kept and a portion is missing. The sample holds some 2 million clones; approximately 95% are singletons and the top ten take 1% to 1.3%. CD45RO-negative, CCR7-selected cells formed the naive CD8 fraction, which excluded terminally differentiated effector memory CD45RA+ cells.

This receptor was taken from a man in his late teens or twenties in good health. The specimen was naive CD8+ T cells sorted from blood. The J gene is TRBJ2-7, the V gene TRBV7-2; D gene ambiguous. CDR3 amino acids: CASSLNLGEQYF. CDR3 nucleotides: TGTGCCAGCAGCTTAAATCTCGGGGAGCAGTACTTC.